This entry is about one T cell receptor (beta chain). The CDR3 contains 20 residues. Germline values: CDR1 MRHNA, CDR2 SNTAGT. Trimming left V 1 base short and J 7 bases short, with 31 bases between. This entry is derived from a study of blood T cell repertoires in COVID-19. Study details: Acute-phase and convalescent COVID-19 samples originated in the United States, Italy and Spain. In each case, the material was cDNA or gDNA derived from T cells, B-cell-depleted T cells, or PBMCs.

Original methodology: Scientists estimated how many nucleated cells there were by amplifying reference gene primers. Clones were read by immunoSEQ multiplex PCR, and TCRdb kept only the in-frame ones, dropping some. Clonal size and the V and J genes are those of that table, whereas D and trimming came from the DNA. The profile shows approximately 72,000 clones, 65% to 90% of them singletons. Sequenced: peripheral blood. The rearrangement uses TRBV6-4 and TRBJ1-1; tentative D call: TRBD1 (5 bases). The source of this sequence is a man aged 45 to 65 with acute or convalescent COVID-19. For the CDR3, the DNA is TGTGCCAGCAGTGACTTGGATGGTCGTCGGACACTCGACGCGGGGCTTGAAGCTTTCTTT. The encoded protein is CASSDLDGRRTLDAGLEAFF.